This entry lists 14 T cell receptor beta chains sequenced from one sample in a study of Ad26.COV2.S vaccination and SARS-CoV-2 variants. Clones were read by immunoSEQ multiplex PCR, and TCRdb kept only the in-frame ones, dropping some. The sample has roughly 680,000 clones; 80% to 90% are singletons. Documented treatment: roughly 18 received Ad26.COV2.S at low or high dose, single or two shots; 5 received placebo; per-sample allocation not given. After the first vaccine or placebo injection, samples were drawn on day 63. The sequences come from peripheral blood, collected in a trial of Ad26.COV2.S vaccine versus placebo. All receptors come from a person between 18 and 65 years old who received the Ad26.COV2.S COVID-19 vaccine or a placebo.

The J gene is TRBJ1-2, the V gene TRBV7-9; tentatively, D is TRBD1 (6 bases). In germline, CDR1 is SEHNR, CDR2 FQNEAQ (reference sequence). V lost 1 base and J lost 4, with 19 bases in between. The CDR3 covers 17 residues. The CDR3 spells CASSLVTFEDSFYGYTF. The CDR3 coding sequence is TGTGCCAGCAGCTTAGTAACTTTTGAGGACAGCTTCTATGGCTACACCTTC.

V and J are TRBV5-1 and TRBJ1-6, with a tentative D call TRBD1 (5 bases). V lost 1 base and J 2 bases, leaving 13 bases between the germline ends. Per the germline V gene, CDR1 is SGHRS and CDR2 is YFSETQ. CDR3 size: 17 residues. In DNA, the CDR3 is TGCGCCAGCAGCTTGTATGTGGGGGGGACCTATAATTCACCCCTCCACTTT. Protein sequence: CASSLYVGGTYNSPLHF.

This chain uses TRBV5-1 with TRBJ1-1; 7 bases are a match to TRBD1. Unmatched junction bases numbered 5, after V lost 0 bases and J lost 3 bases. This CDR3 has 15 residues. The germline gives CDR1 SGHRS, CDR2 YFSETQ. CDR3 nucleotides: TGCGCCAGCAGCTTGGGGGGGACAGTTTACACTGAAGCTTTCTTT. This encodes CASSLGGTVYTEAFF.

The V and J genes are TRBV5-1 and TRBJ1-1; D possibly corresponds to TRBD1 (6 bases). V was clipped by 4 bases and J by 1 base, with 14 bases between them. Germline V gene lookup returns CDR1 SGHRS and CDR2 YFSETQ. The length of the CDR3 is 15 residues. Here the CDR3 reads CASSRGGLGNTEAFF. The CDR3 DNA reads TGCGCCAGCAGCCGAGGGGGGCTGGGGAACACTGAAGCTTTCTTT.

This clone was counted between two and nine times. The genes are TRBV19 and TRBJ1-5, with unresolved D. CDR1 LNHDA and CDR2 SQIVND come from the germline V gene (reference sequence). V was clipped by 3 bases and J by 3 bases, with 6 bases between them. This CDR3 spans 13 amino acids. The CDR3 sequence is CASSISLNQPQHF. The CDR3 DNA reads TGTGCCAGTAGTATCAGTCTCAATCAGCCCCAGCATTTT.

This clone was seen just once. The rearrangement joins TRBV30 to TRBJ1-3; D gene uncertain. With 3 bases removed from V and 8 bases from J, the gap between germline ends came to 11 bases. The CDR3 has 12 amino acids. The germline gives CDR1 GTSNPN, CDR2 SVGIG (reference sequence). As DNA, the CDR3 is TGTGCCTGGAGAGGAACGAGAGACACCATATATTTT. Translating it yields CAWRGTRDTIYF.

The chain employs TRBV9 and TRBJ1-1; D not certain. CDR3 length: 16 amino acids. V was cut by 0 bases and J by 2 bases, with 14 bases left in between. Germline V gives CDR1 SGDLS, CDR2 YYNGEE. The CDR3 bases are TGTGCCAGCAGCGTAGGGTTGGTTAGACGAAACACTGAAGCTTTCTTT. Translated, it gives CASSVGLVRRNTEAFF. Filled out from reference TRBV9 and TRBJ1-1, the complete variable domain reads DSGVTQTPKHLITATGQRVTLRCSPRSGDLSVYWYQQSLDQGLQFLIQYYNGEERAKGNILERFSAQQFPDLHSELNLSSLELGDSALYFCASSVGLVRRNTEAFFGQGTRLTVV.

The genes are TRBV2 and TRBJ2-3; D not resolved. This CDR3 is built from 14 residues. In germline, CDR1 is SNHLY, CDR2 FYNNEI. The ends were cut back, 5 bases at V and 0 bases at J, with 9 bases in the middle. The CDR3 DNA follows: TGTGCCAGCAGTTCGTTCCGGAGCACAGATACGCAGTATTTT. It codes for CASSSFRSTDTQYF. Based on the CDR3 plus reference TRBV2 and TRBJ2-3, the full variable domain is EPEVTQTPSHQVTQMGQEVILRCVPISNHLYFYWYRQILGQKVEFLVSFYNNEISEKSEIFDDQFSVERPDGSNFTLKIRSTKLEDSAMYFCASSSFRSTDTQYFGPGTRLTVL.

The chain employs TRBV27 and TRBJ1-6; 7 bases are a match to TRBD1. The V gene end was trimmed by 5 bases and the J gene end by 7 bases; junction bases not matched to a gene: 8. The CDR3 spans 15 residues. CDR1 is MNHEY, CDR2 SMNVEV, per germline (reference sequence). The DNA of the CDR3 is TGTGCCAGCAGTACCCGGGACAGCTTAAATTCACCCCTCCACTTT. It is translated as CASSTRDSLNSPLHF.

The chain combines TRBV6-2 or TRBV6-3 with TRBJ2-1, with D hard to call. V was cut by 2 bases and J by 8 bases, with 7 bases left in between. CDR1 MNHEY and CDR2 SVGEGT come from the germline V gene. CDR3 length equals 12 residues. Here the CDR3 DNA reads TGTGCCAGCAGTTACGAGGCCTATGAGCAGTTCTTC. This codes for CASSYEAYEQFF.

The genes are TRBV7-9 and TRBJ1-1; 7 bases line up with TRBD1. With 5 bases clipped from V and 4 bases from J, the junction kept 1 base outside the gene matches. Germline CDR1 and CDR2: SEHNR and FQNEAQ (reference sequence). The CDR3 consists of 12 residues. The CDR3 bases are TGTGCCAGCAGCCGACAGGGCACTGAAGCTTTCTTT. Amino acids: CASSRQGTEAFF.

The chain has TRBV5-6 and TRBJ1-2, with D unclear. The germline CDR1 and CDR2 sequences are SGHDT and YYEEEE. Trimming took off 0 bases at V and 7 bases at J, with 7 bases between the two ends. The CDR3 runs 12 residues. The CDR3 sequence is CASSLAGFGYTF. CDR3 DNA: TGTGCCAGCAGCTTGGCTGGGTTTGGCTACACCTTC.

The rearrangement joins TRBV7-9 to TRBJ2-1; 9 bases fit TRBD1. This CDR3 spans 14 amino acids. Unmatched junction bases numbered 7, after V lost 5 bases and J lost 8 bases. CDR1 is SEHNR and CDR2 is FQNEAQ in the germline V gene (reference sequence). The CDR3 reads CASSTWDRVYEQFF. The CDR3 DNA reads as TGTGCCAGCAGCACCTGGGACAGGGTATATGAGCAGTTCTTC.

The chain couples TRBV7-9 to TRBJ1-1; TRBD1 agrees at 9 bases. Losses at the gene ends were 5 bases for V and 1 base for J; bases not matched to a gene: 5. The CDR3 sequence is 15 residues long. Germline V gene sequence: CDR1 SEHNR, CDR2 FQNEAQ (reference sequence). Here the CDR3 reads CASSPWDRENTEAFF. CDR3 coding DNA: TGTGCCAGCAGCCCATGGGACAGGGAGAACACTGAAGCTTTCTTT.